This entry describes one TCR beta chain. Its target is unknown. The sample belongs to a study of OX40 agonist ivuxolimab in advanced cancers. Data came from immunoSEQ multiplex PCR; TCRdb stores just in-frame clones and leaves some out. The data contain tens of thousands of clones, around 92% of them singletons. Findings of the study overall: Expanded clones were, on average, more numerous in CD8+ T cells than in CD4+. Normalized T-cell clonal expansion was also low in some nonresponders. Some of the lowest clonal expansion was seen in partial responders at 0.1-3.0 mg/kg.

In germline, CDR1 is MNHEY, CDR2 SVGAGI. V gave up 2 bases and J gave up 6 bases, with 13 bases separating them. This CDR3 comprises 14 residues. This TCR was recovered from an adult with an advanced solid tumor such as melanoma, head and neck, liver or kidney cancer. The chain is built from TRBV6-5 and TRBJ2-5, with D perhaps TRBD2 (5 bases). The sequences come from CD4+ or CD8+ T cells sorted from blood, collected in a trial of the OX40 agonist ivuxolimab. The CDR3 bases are TGTGCCAGCAGTTACCTTAGCGTGGAGCAGACCCAGTACTTC. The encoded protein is CASSYLSVEQTQYF.